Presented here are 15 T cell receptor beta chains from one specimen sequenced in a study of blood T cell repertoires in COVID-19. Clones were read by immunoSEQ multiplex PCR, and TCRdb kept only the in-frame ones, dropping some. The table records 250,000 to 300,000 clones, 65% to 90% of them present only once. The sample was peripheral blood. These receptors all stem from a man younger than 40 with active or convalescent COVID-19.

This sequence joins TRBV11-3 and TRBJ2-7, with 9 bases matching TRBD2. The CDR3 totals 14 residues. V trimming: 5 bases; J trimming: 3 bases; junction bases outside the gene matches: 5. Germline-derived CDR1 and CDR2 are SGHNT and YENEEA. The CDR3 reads CASSRASGDYEQYF. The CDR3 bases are TGTGCCAGCAGCCGGGCTAGCGGGGACTACGAGCAGTACTTC. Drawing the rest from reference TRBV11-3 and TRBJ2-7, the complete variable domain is EAGVVQSPRYKIIEKKQPVAFWCNPISGHNTLYWYLQNLGQGPELLIRYENEEAVDDSQLPKDRFSAERLKGVDSTLKIQPAELGDSAVYLCASSRASGDYEQYFGPGTRLTVT.

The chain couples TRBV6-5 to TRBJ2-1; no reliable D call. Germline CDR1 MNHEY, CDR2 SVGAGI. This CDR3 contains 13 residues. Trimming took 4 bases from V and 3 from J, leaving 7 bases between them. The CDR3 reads CASSSASYNEQFF. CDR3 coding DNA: TGTGCCAGCAGTTCAGCTAGCTACAATGAGCAGTTCTTC.

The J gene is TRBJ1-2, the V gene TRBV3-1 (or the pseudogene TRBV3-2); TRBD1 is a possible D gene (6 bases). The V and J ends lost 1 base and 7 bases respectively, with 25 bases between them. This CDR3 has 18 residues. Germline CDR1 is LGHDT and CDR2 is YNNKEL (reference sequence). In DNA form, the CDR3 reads TGTGCCAGCAGCCAAGGCACCGGACAGAGGGGCGCCCCTGGTGGCTACACCTTC. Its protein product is CASSQGTGQRGAPGGYTF.

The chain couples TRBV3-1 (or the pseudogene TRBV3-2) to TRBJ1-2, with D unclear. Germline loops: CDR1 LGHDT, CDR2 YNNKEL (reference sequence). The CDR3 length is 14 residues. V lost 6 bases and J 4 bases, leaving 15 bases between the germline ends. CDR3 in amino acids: CASSAPGSSYGYTF. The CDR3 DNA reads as TGTGCCAGCAGTGCCCCGGGATCCAGCTATGGCTACACCTTC.

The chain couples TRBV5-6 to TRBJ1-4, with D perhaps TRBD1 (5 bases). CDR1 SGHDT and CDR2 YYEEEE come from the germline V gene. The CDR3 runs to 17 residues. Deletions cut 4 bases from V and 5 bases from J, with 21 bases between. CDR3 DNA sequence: TGTGCCAGCAGCGTCGCAAAATGGGGCAGTCCAAATGAAAAACTGTTTTTT. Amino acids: CASSVAKWGSPNEKLFF.

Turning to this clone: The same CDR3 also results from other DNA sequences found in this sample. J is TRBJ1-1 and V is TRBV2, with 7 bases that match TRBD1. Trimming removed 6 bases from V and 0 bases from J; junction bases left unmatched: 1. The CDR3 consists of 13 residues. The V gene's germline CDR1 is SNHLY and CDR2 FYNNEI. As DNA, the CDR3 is TGTGCCAGCAGGGGACAGATGAACACTGAAGCTTTCTTT. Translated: CASRGQMNTEAFF. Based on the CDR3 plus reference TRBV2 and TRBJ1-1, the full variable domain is EPEVTQTPSHQVTQMGQEVILRCVPISNHLYFYWYRQILGQKVEFLVSFYNNEISEKSEIFDDQFSVERPDGSNFTLKIRSTKLEDSAMYFCASRGQMNTEAFFGQGTRLTVV.

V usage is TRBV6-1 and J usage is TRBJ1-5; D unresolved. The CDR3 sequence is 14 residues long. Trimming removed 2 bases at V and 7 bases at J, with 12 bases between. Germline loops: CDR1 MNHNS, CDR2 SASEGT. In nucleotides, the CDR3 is TGTGCCAGCAGTGAAATCCACGGTCGCCAGCCCCAGCATTTT. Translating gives CASSEIHGRQPQHF.

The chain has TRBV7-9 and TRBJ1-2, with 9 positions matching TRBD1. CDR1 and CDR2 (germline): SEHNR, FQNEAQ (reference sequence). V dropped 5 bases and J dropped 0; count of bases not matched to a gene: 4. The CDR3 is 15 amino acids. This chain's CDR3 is CASSETGGPNYGYTF. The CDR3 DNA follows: TGTGCCAGCAGCGAGACAGGGGGGCCTAACTATGGCTACACCTTC. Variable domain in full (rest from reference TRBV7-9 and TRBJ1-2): DTGVSQNPRHKITKRGQNVTFRCDPISEHNRLYWYRQTLGQGPEFLTYFQNEAQLEKSRLLSDRFSAERPKGSFSTLEIQRTEQGDSAMYLCASSETGGPNYGYTFGSGTRLTVV.

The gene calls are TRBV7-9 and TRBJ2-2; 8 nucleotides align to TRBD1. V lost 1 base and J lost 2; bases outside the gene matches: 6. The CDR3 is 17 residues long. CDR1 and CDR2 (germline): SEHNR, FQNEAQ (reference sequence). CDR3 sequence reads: CASSLGAGGTNTGELFF. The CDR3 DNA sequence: TGTGCCAGCAGCTTAGGTGCAGGGGGCACTAACACCGGGGAGCTGTTTTTT.

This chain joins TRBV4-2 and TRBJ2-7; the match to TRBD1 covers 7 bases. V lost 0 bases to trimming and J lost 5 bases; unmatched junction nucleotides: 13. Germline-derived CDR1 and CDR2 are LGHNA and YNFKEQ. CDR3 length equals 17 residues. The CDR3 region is CASSQEWQGVIFHEQYF. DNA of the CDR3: TGTGCCAGCAGCCAAGAATGGCAGGGGGTTATCTTCCACGAGCAGTACTTC.

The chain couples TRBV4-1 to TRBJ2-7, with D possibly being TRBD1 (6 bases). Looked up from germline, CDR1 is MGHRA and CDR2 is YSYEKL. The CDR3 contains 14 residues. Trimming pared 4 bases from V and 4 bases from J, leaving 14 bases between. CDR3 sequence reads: CASSLEAGVYEQYF. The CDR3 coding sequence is TGCGCCAGCAGCCTTGAAGCAGGGGTGTACGAGCAGTACTTC.

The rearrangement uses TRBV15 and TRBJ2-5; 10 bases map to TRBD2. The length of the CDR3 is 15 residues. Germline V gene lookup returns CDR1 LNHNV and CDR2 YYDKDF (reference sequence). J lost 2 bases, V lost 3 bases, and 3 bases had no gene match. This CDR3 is CATSRGSGGQETQYF. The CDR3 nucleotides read TGTGCCACCAGCAGGGGTAGCGGGGGGCAAGAGACCCAGTACTTC. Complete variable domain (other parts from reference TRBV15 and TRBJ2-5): DAMVIQNPRYQVTQFGKPVTLSCSQTLNHNVMYWYQQKSSQAPKLLFHYYDKDFNNEADTPDNFQSRRPNTSFCFLDIRSPGLGDTAMYLCATSRGSGGQETQYFGPGTRLLVL.

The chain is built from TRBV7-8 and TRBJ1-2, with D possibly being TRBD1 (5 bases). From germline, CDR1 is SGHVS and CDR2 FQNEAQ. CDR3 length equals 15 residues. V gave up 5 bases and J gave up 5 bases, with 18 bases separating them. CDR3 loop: CASSPIWQGDYGYTF. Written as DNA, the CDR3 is TGTGCCAGCAGCCCAATCTGGCAGGGCGATTATGGCTACACCTTC.

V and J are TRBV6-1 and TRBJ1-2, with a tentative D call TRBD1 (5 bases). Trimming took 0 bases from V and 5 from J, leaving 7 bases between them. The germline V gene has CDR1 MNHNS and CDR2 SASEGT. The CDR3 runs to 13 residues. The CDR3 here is CASSEAPGYGYTF. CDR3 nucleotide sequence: TGTGCCAGCAGTGAAGCTCCAGGGTATGGCTACACCTTC.

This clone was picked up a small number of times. The CDR3: CASSWWDSAQETQYF. In DNA, the CDR3 is TGCGCCAGCAGCTGGTGGGACAGTGCCCAAGAGACCCAGTACTTC. The gene calls are TRBV5-1 and TRBJ2-5; 7 nucleotides match TRBD1. The CDR3 covers 15 residues. In germline, CDR1 is SGHRS, CDR2 YFSETQ. V shed 3 bases and J 1 base; nucleotides not matched to a gene: 6.